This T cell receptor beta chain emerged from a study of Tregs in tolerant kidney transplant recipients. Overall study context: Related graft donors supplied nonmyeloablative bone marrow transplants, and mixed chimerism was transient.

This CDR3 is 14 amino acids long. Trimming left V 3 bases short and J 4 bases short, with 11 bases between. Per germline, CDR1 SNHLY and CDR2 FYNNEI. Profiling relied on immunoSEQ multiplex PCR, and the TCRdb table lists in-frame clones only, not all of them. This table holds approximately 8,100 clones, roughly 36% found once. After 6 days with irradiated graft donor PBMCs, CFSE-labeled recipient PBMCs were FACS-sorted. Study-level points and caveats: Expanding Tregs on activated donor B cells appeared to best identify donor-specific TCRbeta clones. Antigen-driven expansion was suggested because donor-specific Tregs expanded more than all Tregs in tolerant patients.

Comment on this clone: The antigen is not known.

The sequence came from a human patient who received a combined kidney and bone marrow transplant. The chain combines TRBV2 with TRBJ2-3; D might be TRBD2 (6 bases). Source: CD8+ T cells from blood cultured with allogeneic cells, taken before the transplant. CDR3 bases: TGTGCCAGCAGTGATCCGGGGGTGTCAGATACGCAGTATTTT. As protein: CASSDPGVSDTQYF.